The rows below give T cell receptor beta chains drawn from one sample of a study of CD8 T cells in ankylosing spondylitis. MiXCR, run by TCRdb on the 5' RACE reads, gives a single entry per CDR3 protein. The table includes some 840,000 distinct CDR3 sequences, about 11% detected once. Sequencing was carried out using blood, either unsorted or a sorted T cell fraction (not recorded which). All receptors come from a male donor with ankylosing spondylitis. Both conserved end residues are part of each CDR3. The D gene is left open where the match is weak. Where a row states a size, it is once, few, many or the class of an expanded clone; other rows omit it.

cdr3_nt | cdr3_aa | d_call | clone_size | j_call | v_call | cdr3_length
TGCAGCGCGGACACGAGCTCCTACAATGAGCAGTTCTTC | CSADTSSYNEQFF | . | few | TRBJ2-1 | TRBV29-1 | 13
TGTGCCAGCAGTTTAAACTATGGGACCTTAAGCTACAATGAGCAGTTCTTC | CASSLNYGTLSYNEQFF | . | many | TRBJ2-1 | TRBV27 | 17
TGCGCCAGCAGCCCGCGACAGGGCTCTGGGGCCAACGTCCTGACTTTC | CASSPRQGSGANVLTF | TRBD1 | few | TRBJ2-6 | TRBV5-1 | 16
TGCGCCAGCAGCCAAGAGAACAGGGGGGCCGGGGAGCTGTTTTTT | CASSQENRGAGELFF | TRBD1 | . | TRBJ2-2 | TRBV4-3 | 15
TGTGCCAGCAGCGCCTCCGGGACAGGGGGCACAGATACGCAGTATTTT | CASSASGTGGTDTQYF | TRBD1 | . | TRBJ2-3 | TRBV7-2 | 16
TGTGCCAGTAGTATGTCGGCGGGAGTGACCTACGAGCAGTACTTC | CASSMSAGVTYEQYF | TRBD2 | . | TRBJ2-7 | TRBV19 | 15
TGTGCTCTGAGGGGGCCCCACACTGAAGCTTTCTTT | CALRGPHTEAFF | TRBD1 | many | TRBJ1-1 | TRBV28 | 12
TGTGCCAGCAGCTTGGTGGGGACAGATAGCTCCTACGAGCAGTACTTC | CASSLVGTDSSYEQYF | TRBD1 | . | TRBJ2-7 | TRBV7-2 | 16
TGTGCCAGCAGTTACTTAGGGAGAGGTGAAAAACTGTTTTTT | CASSYLGRGEKLFF | . | few | TRBJ1-4 | TRBV6-5 | 14
TGCAGCGTTAAAGGGGGGGACAAAGGAGTAGATACGCAGTATTTT | CSVKGGDKGVDTQYF | . | . | TRBJ2-3 | TRBV29-1 | 15
TGTGCCAGCAGCGTAGCCGGGACAGGGTTCCACGAGCAGTACTTC | CASSVAGTGFHEQYF | TRBD1 | few | TRBJ2-7 | TRBV7-2 | 15